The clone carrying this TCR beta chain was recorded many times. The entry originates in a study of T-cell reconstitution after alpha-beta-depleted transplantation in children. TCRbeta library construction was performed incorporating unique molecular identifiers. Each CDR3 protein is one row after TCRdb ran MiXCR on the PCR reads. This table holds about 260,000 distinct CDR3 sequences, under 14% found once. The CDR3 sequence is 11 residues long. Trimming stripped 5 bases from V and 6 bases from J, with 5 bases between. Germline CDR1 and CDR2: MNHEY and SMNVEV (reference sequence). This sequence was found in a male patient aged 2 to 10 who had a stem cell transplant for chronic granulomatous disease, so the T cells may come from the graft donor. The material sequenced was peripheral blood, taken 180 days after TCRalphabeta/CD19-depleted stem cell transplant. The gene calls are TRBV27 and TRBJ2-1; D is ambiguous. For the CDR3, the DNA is TGTGCCAGCAGTACCATCAATGAGCAGTTCTTC. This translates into CASSTINEQFF.